Presented here are 29 T cell receptor beta chains from one specimen sequenced in a study of neurological immune-mediated disorders. MiXCR, applied by TCRdb to the 5' RACE reads, yields one record per CDR3 protein. The table lists 45,000 to 55,000 distinct CDR3 sequences, 3% to 4.5% of them singletons. The specimen sequenced was PBMCs. The origin of the receptors is a man aged 60-69 years with multiple sclerosis.

This clonotype was observed a few times. This rearrangement joins TRBV14 to TRBJ2-3; D gene ambiguous. V lost 1 base and J lost 0, with 8 bases in between. Germline CDR1 is SGHDN and CDR2 is FVKESK. This CDR3 has 15 amino acids. The CDR3 spells CASSQVAVSTDTQYF. CDR3 DNA sequence: TGTGCCAGCAGCCAAGTGGCGGTGAGCACAGATACGCAGTATTTT.

This clonotype was recorded many times. This sequence joins TRBV20-1 and TRBJ1-5; tentatively, D is TRBD1 (6 bases). The CDR3 is 14 residues long. Looked up from germline, CDR1 is DFQATT and CDR2 is SNEGSKA (reference sequence). V was clipped by 6 bases and J by 4 bases, with 16 bases between them. The CDR3 is CSAAAGAPNQPQHF. The DNA of the CDR3 is TGCAGTGCCGCCGCAGGGGCTCCTAATCAGCCCCAGCATTTT.

This clonotype was detected ten times or more. V usage is TRBV5-4 and J usage is TRBJ1-1; 7 bases align to TRBD1. The CDR3 contains 14 residues. J lost 5 bases, V lost 2 bases, and 6 bases had no gene match. In germline, CDR1 is SGHNT, CDR2 YYREEE (reference sequence). DNA of the CDR3: TGTGCCAGCAGCTTTGAGACAGGGTGGACTGAAGCTTTCTTT. Translated: CASSFETGWTEAFF.

Many counts were recorded for this clonotype. The CDR3 loop reads CAISCQGGYGYTF. The CDR3, as DNA: TGTGCCATCAGTTGCCAGGGAGGATATGGCTACACCTTC. The chain couples TRBV10-3 to TRBJ1-2, with a weak D call TRBD1 (5 bases). Germline CDR1 is ENHRY and CDR2 is SYGVKD. V lost 5 bases to trimming and J lost 5 bases, with 12 bases between them. This CDR3 spans 13 amino acids.

This clonotype was seen ten or more times. The chain joins TRBV5-1 to TRBJ2-7, with D possibly matching TRBD2 (5 bases). Germline CDR1 is SGHRS and CDR2 is YFSETQ. V was shortened by 7 bases and J by 6 bases, with 14 bases between the two germline ends. The CDR3 spans 12 residues. The chain's CDR3 is CASGGGLGEQYF. DNA for the CDR3: TGCGCCAGCGGTGGAGGTTTAGGCGAGCAGTACTTC.

Ten or more counts support this clonotype. The chain combines TRBV7-2 with TRBJ2-7; D is possibly TRBD1 (6 bases). Germline CDR1 is SGHTA and CDR2 is FQGNSA. This CDR3 spans 13 amino acids. V dropped 7 bases and J dropped 6 bases, with 16 bases sitting between them. CDR3: CASTYQGFGEQYF. In DNA form, the CDR3 reads TGTGCCAGCACATACCAGGGGTTCGGCGAGCAGTACTTC.

This clonotype was seen many times. The CDR3 is CASSLWGRAMYQETQYF. The CDR3 bases are TGTGCCAGCAGCTTATGGGGGCGAGCCATGTACCAAGAGACCCAGTACTTC. J is TRBJ2-5 and V is TRBV5-8, with D maybe TRBD1 (6 bases). V lost 2 bases to trimming and J lost 0 bases, with 17 bases between them. The CDR3 is 17 amino acids. The germline CDR1 and CDR2 sequences are SGHTS and YDEGEE.

This clonotype was seen many times. V is TRBV20-1 and J is TRBJ2-5; D is uncertain. Per germline, CDR1 DFQATT and CDR2 SNEGSKA (reference sequence). Trimming shortened V by 2 bases and J by 2 bases, and 9 bases separated the two germline ends. This CDR3 comprises 13 residues. The CDR3 nucleotides are TGCAGTGCTAGAAGGGCACAGCAAGAGACCCAGTACTTC. It is translated as CSARRAQQETQYF.

V is TRBV25-1 and J is TRBJ2-7; 12 nucleotides match TRBD2. J lost 3 bases, V lost 4 bases, and 13 bases had no gene match. The CDR3 sequence is 18 residues long. Germline CDR1 reads MGHDK; CDR2 reads SYGVNS. The CDR3 reads CASSVPGLAGGGGYEQYF. CDR3 bases: TGTGCCAGCAGTGTTCCGGGACTAGCGGGTGGAGGGGGCTACGAGCAGTACTTC.

The CDR3 here is CASSLQGSEAFF. DNA for the CDR3: TGTGCCAGCAGTCTTCAGGGTTCTGAAGCTTTCTTT. V usage is TRBV7-6 and J usage is TRBJ1-1, with a tentative D call TRBD1 (5 bases). Germline CDR1 and CDR2: SGHVS and FNYEAQ. V lost 6 bases and J lost 6, with 11 bases in between. The CDR3 loop spans 12 amino acids. The variable domain in full, with the rest retrieved from reference TRBV7-6 and TRBJ1-1, is GAGVSQSPRYKVTKRGQDVALRCDPISGHVSLYWYRQALGQGPEFLTYFNYEAQQDKSGLPNDRFSAERPEGSISTLTIQRTEQRDSAMYRCASSLQGSEAFFGQGTRLTVV.

This clonotype was seen at least ten times. The CDR3 region is CATSDPTGGETQYF. In DNA form, the CDR3 reads TGTGCCACCAGTGACCCGACAGGGGGAGAGACCCAGTACTTC. The chain has TRBV24-1 and TRBJ2-5, with 9 bases aligning to TRBD1. The germline V gene has CDR1 KGHDR and CDR2 SFDVKD. CDR3 length: 14 residues. Trimming at V came to 4 bases and at J to 4 bases, leaving 3 bases not matched to a gene.

This clonotype appeared many times. The V call is TRBV7-2, the J call TRBJ2-4; perhaps TRBD2 as D (6 bases). The CDR3 is 14 amino acids. Germline-derived CDR1 and CDR2 are SGHTA and FQGNSA. The V end lost 5 bases, the J end lost 9 bases, and 17 bases lay between the germline ends. This CDR3 reads CASSPSGVTGIQYF. CDR3 nucleotides: TGTGCCAGCAGCCCCTCGGGGGTAACGGGCATTCAGTACTTC. Drawing the rest from reference TRBV7-2 and TRBJ2-4, the complete variable domain is GAGVSQSPSNKVTEKGKDVELRCDPISGHTALYWYRQSLGQGLEFLIYFQGNSAPDKSGLPSDRFSAERTGGSVSTLTIQRTQQEDSAVYLCASSPSGVTGIQYFGAGTRLSVL.

Many counts were recorded for this clonotype. The V gene is TRBV6-5, the J gene TRBJ1-4, with 7 bases that match TRBD1. Per the germline V gene, CDR1 is MNHEY and CDR2 is SVGAGI. V lost 5 bases, J lost 3 bases, and 0 bases stayed unmatched. The CDR3 is 13 amino acids. DNA of the CDR3: TGTGCCAGCAGTGGGACAGCTAATGAAAAACTGTTTTTT. This sequence encodes CASSGTANEKLFF.

This clonotype showed up many times. This chain links TRBV25-1 with TRBJ2-7; no clear D. V lost 1 base and J 0 bases, leaving 7 bases between the germline ends. Germline-derived CDR1 and CDR2 are MGHDK and SYGVNS. This CDR3 is built from 14 residues. The CDR3 reads CASSELGISYEQYF. CDR3 DNA: TGTGCCAGCAGTGAATTGGGGATCTCCTACGAGCAGTACTTC.

The chain carries TRBV18 and TRBJ1-5, with 7 nucleotides matching TRBD1. V dropped 4 bases and J dropped 7; count of bases not matched to a gene: 4. The CDR3 length is 13 residues. Germline values: CDR1 KGHSH, CDR2 LQKENI. Written as DNA, the CDR3 is TGTGCCAGCTCACAGGGGGCGAACCAGCCCCAGCATTTT. It codes for CASSQGANQPQHF. Full variable domain (rest looked up from reference TRBV18 and TRBJ1-5): NAGVMQNPRHLVRRRGQEARLRCSPMKGHSHVYWYRQLPEEGLKFMVYLQKENIIDESGMPKERFSAEFPKEGPSILRIQQVVRGDSAAYFCASSQGANQPQHFGDGTRLSIL.

Many counts were recorded for this clonotype. This sequence joins TRBV5-1 and TRBJ2-4, with D possibly TRBD2 on 6 matching bases. Germline CDR1 is SGHRS and CDR2 is YFSETQ. With 4 bases removed from V and 9 bases from J, the gap between germline ends came to 14 bases. This CDR3 comprises 13 residues. The CDR3, as DNA: TGCGCCAGCAGCACGAGGCCCGGGGGCATTCAGTACTTC. Translated, it gives CASSTRPGGIQYF. Using reference TRBV5-1 and TRBJ2-4 for the parts outside the CDR3, the full variable domain is KAGVTQTPRYLIKTRGQQVTLSCSPISGHRSVSWYQQTPGQGLQFLFEYFSETQRNKGNFPGRFSGRQFSNSRSEMNVSTLELGDSALYLCASSTRPGGIQYFGAGTRLSVL.

This clonotype was counted only a few times. A much larger clone differs from this one at a single base, so this may be a read error. The chain links TRBV10-3 to TRBJ1-1; D gene uncertain. The V gene's germline CDR1 is ENHRY and CDR2 SYGVKD. The length of the CDR3 is 12 residues. V lost 5 bases and J 1 base, leaving 5 bases between the germline ends. CDR3 loop: CAISWGNTEAFF. CDR3 nucleotide sequence: TGTGCCATCAGTTGGGGGAACACTGAAGCTTTCTTT.

This clonotype occurred many times. The chain uses TRBV14 and TRBJ2-1; D call uncertain. Trimming shortened V by 3 bases and J by 3 bases, and 12 bases separated the two germline ends. The CDR3 covers 15 residues. Germline V gene lookup returns CDR1 SGHDN and CDR2 FVKESK. The CDR3 reads CASSQGQPIYNEQFF. In DNA form, the CDR3 reads TGTGCCAGCAGCCAGGGCCAGCCTATCTACAATGAGCAGTTCTTC.

The table lists this clonotype with many counts. V is TRBV12-3 or TRBV12-4 and J is TRBJ2-3; D gene ambiguous. This CDR3 has 13 amino acids. Trimming left V 5 bases short and J 1 base short, with 7 bases between. The CDR3 here is CASSIPGTDTQYF. CDR3 nucleotides: TGTGCCAGCAGTATTCCGGGCACAGATACGCAGTATTTT.

This clonotype was seen a few times. V and J are TRBV27 and TRBJ2-7; tentatively, D is TRBD1 (6 bases). The CDR3 has 14 amino acids. Germline lookup yields CDR1 MNHEY and CDR2 SMNVEV (reference sequence). The germline V and J ends were trimmed by 4 bases and 4 bases, with 14 bases remaining between them. CDR3 nucleotides: TGTGCCAGCAGTTCAGGCAGGGGTGCGTACGAGCAGTACTTC. This gives the protein CASSSGRGAYEQYF.

CDR3 sequence (DNA): TGTGCCAGCAGCTTAGTCGTAGCCAGGGGCGATGAGCAGTTCTTC. Protein: CASSLVVARGDEQFF. The gene calls are TRBV7-9 and TRBJ2-1, with a possible D match to TRBD1 (6 bases). The CDR3 is 15 residues long. Trimming removed 1 base at V and 8 bases at J, with 15 bases between. CDR1 is SEHNR and CDR2 is FQNEAQ in the germline V gene (reference sequence).

This clonotype was seen repeatedly, ten times or more. The chain has TRBV10-3 and TRBJ2-7, with D possibly matching TRBD2 (9 bases). V lost 6 bases and J lost 1, with 22 bases in between. Germline V CDR1 and CDR2: ENHRY, SYGVKD. The CDR3 sequence is 17 residues long. The CDR3 nucleotides read TGTGCCATCAGCCAGGGGGCCAGACTAGCGGTTTCCTACGAGCAGTACTTC. Translated, it gives CAISQGARLAVSYEQYF.

The V gene is TRBV20-1, the J gene TRBJ2-1; the D gene is possibly TRBD2 (6 bases). The CDR3 totals 13 residues. V lost 6 bases to trimming and J lost 5 bases, with 14 bases between them. Germline V gene data show CDR1 as DFQATT and CDR2 as SNEGSKA (reference sequence). CDR3 bases: TGCAGTGCCAAAGGACCGGGGGACAATGAGCAGTTCTTC. It yields the protein CSAKGPGDNEQFF.

At least ten counts were recorded for this clonotype. The gene calls are TRBV20-1 and TRBJ1-1, with D tentatively TRBD1 (5 bases). Germline values: CDR1 DFQATT, CDR2 SNEGSKA (reference sequence). This CDR3 spans 14 amino acids. Trimming shortened V by 3 bases and J by 5 bases, and 16 bases separated the two germline ends. The CDR3 protein is CSASEQGPNTEAFF. The DNA of the CDR3 is TGCAGTGCTAGCGAGCAGGGCCCGAATACTGAAGCTTTCTTT.

This clonotype was seen at least ten times. The chain has TRBV5-1 and TRBJ2-1; D ambiguous. V lost 7 bases, J lost 2 bases, and 13 bases lay in between. Germline V gives CDR1 SGHRS, CDR2 YFSETQ. This CDR3 has 14 amino acids. CDR3 protein: CASGQDPTYNEQFF. The CDR3 DNA is TGCGCCAGCGGGCAGGACCCGACCTACAATGAGCAGTTCTTC.

Many counts were recorded for this clonotype. The V call is TRBV15, the J call TRBJ1-5, with D hard to call. This CDR3 has 13 amino acids. The V end was cut by 5 bases, the J end by 0 bases, with 5 bases between. The germline gives CDR1 LNHNV, CDR2 YYDKDF (reference sequence). CDR3 loop: CATSLNSNQPQHF. CDR3 nucleotide sequence: TGTGCCACCAGCCTCAATAGCAATCAGCCCCAGCATTTT.

Ten or more counts support this clonotype. V is TRBV3-1 and J is TRBJ1-1; D possibly corresponds to TRBD1 (5 bases). CDR1 LGHDT and CDR2 YNNKEL come from the germline V gene (reference sequence). V gave up 0 bases and J gave up 1 base, with 9 bases separating them. The length of the CDR3 is 15 residues. CDR3 in amino acids: CASSQDQGRNTEAFF. The CDR3 nucleotides are TGTGCCAGCAGCCAAGATCAGGGTCGGAACACTGAAGCTTTCTTT.

This clonotype was observed many times. V is TRBV5-1 and J is TRBJ2-7, with a weak D call TRBD2 (6 bases). Trimming removed 6 bases at V and 3 bases at J, with 13 bases between. Germline CDR1 and CDR2: SGHRS and YFSETQ. The CDR3 contains 13 residues. The CDR3 region has the DNA TGCGCCAGCAATTCGGGAGTAAGCTACGAGCAGTACTTC. This codes for CASNSGVSYEQYF.

This chain connects TRBV7-3 to TRBJ2-6, with D possibly being TRBD1 (6 bases). This CDR3 has 17 residues. V dropped 0 bases and J dropped 2 bases, with 11 bases sitting between them. Germline V gene sequence: CDR1 SGHTA, CDR2 FQGTGA. The CDR3 sequence is CASSLTRGGPGANVLTF. The CDR3 DNA follows: TGTGCCAGCAGCTTAACCAGAGGGGGACCTGGGGCCAACGTCCTGACTTTC.